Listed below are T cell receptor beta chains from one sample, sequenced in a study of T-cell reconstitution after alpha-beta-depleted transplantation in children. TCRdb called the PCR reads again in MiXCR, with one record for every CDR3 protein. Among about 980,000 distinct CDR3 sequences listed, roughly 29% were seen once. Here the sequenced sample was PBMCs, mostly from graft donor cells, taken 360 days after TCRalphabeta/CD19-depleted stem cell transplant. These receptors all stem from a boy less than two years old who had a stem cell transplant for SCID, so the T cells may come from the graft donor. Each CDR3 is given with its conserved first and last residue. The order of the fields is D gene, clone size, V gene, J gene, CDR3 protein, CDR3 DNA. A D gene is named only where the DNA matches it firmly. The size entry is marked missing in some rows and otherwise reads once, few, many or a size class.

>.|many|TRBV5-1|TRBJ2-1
CASSLVGADEQFF
TGTGCCAGCAGCTTGGTGGGGGCCGATGAGCAGTTCTTC
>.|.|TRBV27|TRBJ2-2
CASSLSGGELFF
TGTGCCAGCAGTTTATCGGGCGGGGAGCTGTTTTTT
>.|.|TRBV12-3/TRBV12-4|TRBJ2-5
CASSFGLGSIIRQETQYF
TGTGCCAGCAGTTTTGGGTTGGGCTCAATAATCCGCCAAGAGACCCAGTACTTC
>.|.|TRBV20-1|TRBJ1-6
CSARVDRGSPLHF
TGCAGTGCTAGAGTGGACAGAGGGTCACCCCTCCACTTT
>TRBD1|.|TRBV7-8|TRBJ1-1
CASFPGTGGFFNTEAFF
TGTGCCAGCTTCCCCGGGACAGGGGGCTTCTTCAACACTGAAGCTTTCTTT
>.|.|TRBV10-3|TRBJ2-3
CAISDPRWGKDTQYF
TGTGCCATCAGTGACCCGCGGTGGGGGAAGGATACGCAGTATTTT
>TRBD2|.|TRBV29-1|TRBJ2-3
CSVVPSGGADTQYF
TGCAGCGTGGTCCCTAGCGGGGGCGCAGATACGCAGTATTTT
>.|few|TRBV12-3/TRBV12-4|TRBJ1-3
CASSFGQGTGNTIYF
TGTGCCAGCAGTTTCGGGCAGGGGACGGGAAACACCATATATTTT
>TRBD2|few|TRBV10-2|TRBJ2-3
CASRLLAGGTDTQYF
TGCGCCAGCAGGCTACTAGCGGGGGGAACAGATACGCAGTATTTT
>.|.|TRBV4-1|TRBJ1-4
CASSQERSVGGREKLFF
TGCGCCAGCAGCCAAGAGCGGTCGGTAGGGGGTCGGGAAAAACTGTTTTTT
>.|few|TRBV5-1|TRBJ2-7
CASSFSPGPSYEQYF
TGCGCCAGCAGCTTCAGTCCGGGACCCTCATACGAGCAGTACTTC
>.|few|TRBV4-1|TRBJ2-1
CASSQDRRGSYNEQFF
TGCGCCAGCAGCCAAGATAGGCGGGGCTCCTACAATGAGCAGTTCTTC
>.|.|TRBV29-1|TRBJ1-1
CSVQPLRAEAFF
TGCAGCGTTCAACCCCTCAGGGCAGAAGCTTTCTTT
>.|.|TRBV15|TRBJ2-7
CATSRDLVGAEQYF
TGTGCCACCAGCAGAGATCTGGTGGGGGCCGAGCAGTACTTC
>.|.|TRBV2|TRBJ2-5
CATKGGALGETQYF
TGTGCCACAAAAGGAGGGGCCCTGGGGGAGACCCAGTACTTC
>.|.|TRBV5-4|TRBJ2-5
CASLTRGFQETQYF
TGTGCCAGCCTCACTAGGGGGTTCCAAGAGACCCAGTACTTC
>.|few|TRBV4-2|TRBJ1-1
CASSQAQGSTEAFF
TGTGCCAGCAGCCAGGCTCAGGGTTCCACTGAAGCTTTCTTT
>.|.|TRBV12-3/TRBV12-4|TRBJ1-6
CASSLGARSESPLHF
TGTGCCAGCAGTTTAGGGGCCAGGTCGGAGTCACCCCTCCACTTT
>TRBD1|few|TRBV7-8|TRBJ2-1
CASTIRQGSSYNEQFF
TGTGCCAGCACAATTCGACAGGGGTCCTCCTACAATGAGCAGTTCTTC
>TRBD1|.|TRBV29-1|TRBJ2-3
CSVRTGSGPDTQYF
TGCAGCGTCCGGACAGGGTCAGGACCAGATACGCAGTATTTT
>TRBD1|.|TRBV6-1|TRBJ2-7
CASYPPGQGAYEQYF
TGTGCCAGCTACCCCCCGGGACAGGGTGCCTACGAGCAGTACTTC
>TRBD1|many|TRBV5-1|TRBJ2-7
CASSPAGTGAYEQYF
TGCGCCAGCAGCCCTGCCGGGACAGGGGCCTACGAGCAGTACTTC
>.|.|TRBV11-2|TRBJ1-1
CASSLVGRFTEAFF
TGTGCCAGCAGCTTAGTAGGGCGGTTCACTGAAGCTTTCTTT